The present TCR beta chain was sequenced within a study of technical replicates of blood from a handful of donors. This clone was recorded only once. The CDR3 spans 15 residues. Trimming took 10 bases from V and 0 from J; bases not matched to a gene: 7. CDR1 ENHRY and CDR2 SYGVKD come from the germline V gene. Here immunoSEQ multiplex PCR was the method, and the copy in TCRdb shows in-frame clones only, minus some. The data hold approximately 81,000 clones, with 95% to 96% observed a single time. The sequenced sample was T cells isolated from PBMCs. The V call is TRBV10-3, the J call TRBJ2-3; TRBD2 aligns across 10 bases. This receptor was obtained from a human donor in good health. CDR3 DNA: TGTGCCACCTTGCCGACTAGCGGGAGCACAGATACGCAGTATTTT. Protein: CATLPTSGSTDTQYF.